This T cell receptor (beta chain) was sequenced during a study of T cell clones after liver transplantation. Study background: Immunosuppression withdrawal was tried within 2 years after liver transplantation in this trial. Post-transplant blood was tracked for graft-donor-reactive T cell clones identified in a pre-transplant mixed lymphocyte reaction. Pre-transplant mixed lymphocyte reactions yielded third-party-reactive TCRbeta sequences as comparators for graft-donor-reactive sequences. Study observations and caveats: Donor-reactive sequences fell more than third party-reactive ones, suggesting partial deletion.

The table came from immunoSEQ multiplex PCR; TCRdb's copy has only in-frame clones and leaves some out. The data contain about 24,000 clones, more than 60% of them singletons. Regarding this clone: Its target is unknown.

The CDR3 extends over 14 amino acids. The V gene's germline CDR1 is SGHDT and CDR2 YYEEEE. J gave up 8 bases and V 5 bases, and 6 bases lay outside the gene matches. The chain links TRBV5-6 to TRBJ1-4; TRBD1 matches at 10 bases. The receptor comes from a human donor who received a liver transplant. This specimen consisted of CD4+ T cells from blood, obtained before liver transplant. The CDR3 DNA sequence: TGTGCCAGCAGTCGACAGGGGGCGCTGGAAAAACTGTTTTTT. It encodes CASSRQGALEKLFF. The whole variable domain, remainder taken from reference TRBV5-6 and TRBJ1-4, is DAGVTQSPTHLIKTRGQQVTLRCSPKSGHDTVSWYQQALGQGPQFIFQYYEEEERQRGNFPDRFSGHQFPNYSSELNVNALLLGDSALYLCASSRQGALEKLFFGSGTQLSVL.